This entry is about one T cell receptor (beta chain). The sample is drawn from a study of blood T cell repertoires in COVID-19. Study overall: Specimens from acute and convalescent COVID-19 originated in the United States, Italy and Spain. The cDNA or gDNA used as material had been derived from T cells, B-cell-depleted T cells, or PBMCs.

V lost 1 base and J lost 13; bases outside the gene matches: 15. CDR3 size: 15 residues. Germline CDR1 MDHEN, CDR2 SYDVKM. How the authors handled the data: Estimated nucleated cell counts came from reference gene primer amplification. Produced via immunoSEQ multiplex PCR; TCRdb's table is partial and in-frame only. From that table come the V and J calls and clone size; the DNA was used to work out D and trimming. This table has 300,000 to 450,000 clones, roughly four fifths appearing once. The sequencing sample was made of peripheral blood. The J gene is TRBJ1-1, the V gene TRBV28; 7 bases line up with TRBD1. The origin of this receptor is a human donor with acute or convalescent COVID-19. The donor label of this sample is uncertain. The CDR3 loop is CASSLLQGTARGGFF. The CDR3 coding sequence is TGTGCCAGCAGTTTATTACAGGGGACGGCTCGAGGTGGTTTCTTT.